The 26 T cell receptor beta chains listed next were all sequenced from one sample in a study of T cell changes during pregnancy in multiple sclerosis (dated by TCRdb to about 2019). The receptor library was made with the immunoSEQ multiplex PCR assay. TCRdb limited this immuneACCESS table to in-frame rearrangements with V and J called. A share of clones is missing; checked studies link under half to unresolved V genes, and the rest is unexplained. This sample has more than 65,000 clones in its table, and almost 90% of those were observed once. Jointly, the top ten make up 8% to 10% of the sample. The sequencing used peripheral blood, collected after pregnancy. The receptors originated from a female donor in good health, enrolled as a control in a pregnancy study.

This chain connects TRBV7-2 to TRBJ2-4; D might be TRBD2 (5 bases). Per germline, CDR1 SGHTA and CDR2 FQGNSA. Trimming pared 7 bases from V and 0 bases from J, leaving 10 bases between. The CDR3 runs 14 residues. CDR3 residues: CASTPGLAKNIQYF. CDR3 bases: TGTGCCAGCACCCCCGGACTAGCCAAAAACATTCAGTACTTC.

The rearrangement joins TRBV19 to TRBJ2-7; 14 positions match TRBD2. The CDR3 contains 17 residues. CDR1 and CDR2 from the germline V gene are LNHDA and SQIVND (reference sequence). The V segment lost 3 bases and the J segment 4 bases; nucleotides outside the gene matches: 8. CDR3 loop: CASSIQAGTSGGYEQYF. DNA for the CDR3: TGTGCCAGTAGTATTCAGGCCGGGACTAGCGGGGGTTACGAGCAGTACTTC.

This chain joins TRBV30 and TRBJ2-6, with 7 bases identical to TRBD1. CDR1 and CDR2 (germline): GTSNPN, SVGIG (reference sequence). The CDR3 is made up of 16 amino acids. With V trimmed by 2 bases and J by 0 bases, 4 bases remained unmatched. This chain's CDR3 is CAWSRTGNSGANVLTF. The CDR3 DNA reads TGTGCCTGGAGTAGGACAGGCAACTCTGGGGCCAACGTCCTGACTTTC.

Turning to this clone: One end of the junction does not line up with germline, which may come from a read error. This sequence joins TRBV25-1 and TRBJ2-5, with 12 bases aligning to TRBD2. Germline CDR1 is MGHDK and CDR2 is SYGVNS. The CDR3 has 17 residues. CDR3 region: CASSDRTSGIHQETQYF. The CDR3 DNA follows: TGTGCCAGCAGTGATCGGACTAGCGGGATCCACCAGGAGACCCAGTACTTC.

The chain joins TRBV7-6 to TRBJ2-7; 9 nucleotides align to TRBD2. Germline V CDR1 and CDR2: SGHVS, FNYEAQ. The length of the CDR3 is 16 residues. Losses at the gene ends were 0 bases for V and 0 bases for J; bases not matched to a gene: 3. CDR3 sequence: CASSLASGGNSYEQYF. CDR3 DNA: TGTGCCAGCAGCTTAGCGAGCGGGGGGAACTCCTACGAGCAGTACTTC.

The CDR3 sequence: CSVNEGSGGRISPDTQYF. The DNA of the CDR3 is TGCAGCGTTAATGAGGGCTCGGGGGGGAGGATCTCCCCAGATACGCAGTATTTT. The rearrangement uses TRBV29-1 and TRBJ2-3, with 8 bases fitting TRBD2. The CDR3 has 18 residues. From germline, CDR1 is SQVTM and CDR2 ANQGSEA. V gave up 5 bases and J gave up 4 bases; unmatched junction bases: 20.

This rearrangement joins TRBV7-9 to TRBJ2-5; D is possibly TRBD1 (5 bases). CDR1 and CDR2 from the germline V gene are SEHNR and FQNEAQ (reference sequence). The CDR3 has 15 residues. Deletions cut 4 bases from V and 0 bases from J, with 12 bases between. This CDR3 reads CASSSQGGNQETQYF. CDR3 coding DNA: TGTGCCAGCAGCTCCCAGGGTGGAAACCAAGAGACCCAGTACTTC.

The gene calls are TRBV7-9 and TRBJ2-6; perhaps TRBD1 as D (5 bases). Trimming pared 5 bases from V and 0 bases from J, leaving 8 bases between. The germline gives CDR1 SEHNR, CDR2 FQNEAQ (reference sequence). This CDR3 contains 15 residues. The DNA of the CDR3 is TGTGCCAGCAGCCAGGACAACTCTGGGGCCAACGTCCTGACTTTC. Translated: CASSQDNSGANVLTF.

This chain connects TRBV7-6 to TRBJ1-1, with 7 bases matching TRBD1. Germline CDR1 is SGHVS and CDR2 is FNYEAQ. The V and J ends lost 5 bases and 3 bases, in that order; junction bases with no gene match: 0. This CDR3 has 12 residues. The CDR3, as DNA: TGTGCCAGCAGCACAGGGGACACTGAAGCTTTCTTT. Translated, it gives CASSTGDTEAFF.

The V gene is TRBV6-1, the J gene TRBJ1-2; 7 bases match TRBD1. The CDR3 is 14 amino acids. Germline V gene lookup returns CDR1 MNHNS and CDR2 SASEGT. The V gene end was trimmed by 6 bases and the J gene end by 3 bases; junction bases not matched to a gene: 7. The CDR3 loop reads CASRAGTDDYGYTF. The CDR3 bases are TGTGCCAGCAGGGCCGGGACAGACGACTATGGCTACACCTTC.

The CDR3 reads CASSSSGAYNEQFF. DNA of the CDR3: TGTGCCAGCAGCTCTAGCGGGGCATACAATGAGCAGTTCTTC. This chain links TRBV7-6 with TRBJ2-1; TRBD2 matches 9 bases. The germline V gene has CDR1 SGHVS and CDR2 FNYEAQ. CDR3 length: 14 amino acids. The trim removed 4 bases at V and 4 bases at J, leaving 2 bases unmatched.

The chain has TRBV5-1 and TRBJ2-6; no reliable D call. CDR1 and CDR2 (germline): SGHRS, YFSETQ. The length of the CDR3 is 14 residues. The V gene lost 0 bases and the J gene lost 9 bases, with 10 bases spanning the gap. As DNA, the CDR3 is TGCGCCAGCAGCTTGGTCCCTCAGGACAACGTCCTGACTTTC. This sequence encodes CASSLVPQDNVLTF.

The V and J genes are TRBV19 and TRBJ2-7; possibly TRBD2 for D (6 bases). V was cut by 5 bases and J by 1 base, with 12 bases left in between. This CDR3 has 14 amino acids. Germline CDR1 and CDR2: LNHDA and SQIVND (reference sequence). The CDR3 reads CASSFGSGSYEQYF. As DNA, the CDR3 is TGTGCCAGTAGTTTCGGGAGTGGATCCTACGAGCAGTACTTC.

The CDR3 is CASSSGQGNSPLHF. CDR3 DNA: TGTGCCAGCAGCTCGGGACAGGGGAATTCACCCCTCCACTTT. This chain joins TRBV7-9 and TRBJ1-6; 10 bases agree with TRBD1. Germline V gene sequence: CDR1 SEHNR, CDR2 FQNEAQ (reference sequence). The V and J ends lost 4 bases and 7 bases, in that order; junction bases with no gene match: 1. This CDR3 has 14 amino acids.

The chain combines TRBV14 with TRBJ2-1; 9 bases map to TRBD2. In germline, CDR1 is SGHDN, CDR2 FVKESK. With V trimmed by 1 base and J by 0 bases, 7 bases remained unmatched. The CDR3 length is 18 residues. The CDR3 nucleotides are TGTGCCAGCAGCCAAGGGCGGGGGGGCTACGGCTCCTACAATGAGCAGTTCTTC. It encodes CASSQGRGGYGSYNEQFF.

This chain links TRBV18 with TRBJ2-3; 7 bases align to TRBD1. The CDR3 is 13 residues long. Per the germline V gene, CDR1 is KGHSH and CDR2 is LQKENI. V lost 2 bases to trimming and J lost 6 bases; unmatched junction nucleotides: 2. The DNA of the CDR3 is TGTGCCAGCTCACCAACAGGGGTGGATACGCAGTATTTT. This encodes CASSPTGVDTQYF.

V is TRBV4-3 and J is TRBJ1-4; TRBD1 aligns across 9 bases. Germline-derived CDR1 and CDR2 are LGHNA and YSLEER. V gave up 3 bases and J gave up 4 bases; unmatched junction bases: 0. The CDR3 has 14 residues. The CDR3 DNA reads TGCGCCAGCAGCCAGGGACAGGGTAATGAAAAACTGTTTTTT. Its translation: CASSQGQGNEKLFF.

The chain uses TRBV7-9 and TRBJ1-4; 7 nucleotides match TRBD1. The V gene's germline CDR1 is SEHNR and CDR2 FQNEAQ (reference sequence). With 1 base clipped from V and 7 bases from J, the junction kept 9 bases outside the gene matches. The CDR3 contains 16 residues. The CDR3 region is CASSLGRVGGGEKLFF. The CDR3 DNA reads TGTGCCAGCAGCTTAGGTCGGGTAGGGGGCGGTGAAAAACTGTTTTTT.

The chain combines TRBV12-5 with TRBJ2-1, with 8 nucleotides matching TRBD1. The CDR3 totals 13 residues. Germline values: CDR1 LGHNT, CDR2 FRNRAP. Trimming removed 6 bases from V and 13 bases from J; junction bases left unmatched: 11. CDR3 in amino acids: CASGLKIDRGQFF. The CDR3 DNA is TGTGCTAGTGGCCTCAAAATCGACAGGGGACAGTTCTTC.

This clone was observed a few times. The V gene is TRBV28, the J gene TRBJ1-6; 8 nucleotides line up with TRBD1. The V gene's germline CDR1 is MDHEN and CDR2 SYDVKM. This CDR3 has 16 amino acids. With 8 bases clipped from V and 7 bases from J, the junction kept 13 bases outside the gene matches. In DNA, the CDR3 is TGTGCCAGCCCCCGTACAGGGGGAGGCTCCAATTCACCCCTCCACTTT. Translated: CASPRTGGGSNSPLHF.

The chain joins TRBV19 to TRBJ1-1; TRBD1 matches at 8 bases. This CDR3 region has 15 residues. In germline, CDR1 is LNHDA, CDR2 SQIVND (reference sequence). V lost 7 bases and J lost 0; bases outside the gene matches: 7. The CDR3 sequence is CASKPGTGLNTEAFF. The DNA for the CDR3 is TGTGCCAGTAAACCCGGGACAGGTCTGAACACTGAAGCTTTCTTT.

This chain links TRBV6-6 with TRBJ2-7, with 9 bases fitting TRBD2. The length of the CDR3 is 16 residues. Germline-derived CDR1 and CDR2 are MNHNY and SVGAGI (reference sequence). The ends lost 1 base at V and 3 bases at J; junction bases unmatched: 7. CDR3 amino acids: CASSYFVTSGNYEQYF. The CDR3 DNA sequence: TGTGCCAGCAGTTACTTTGTGACTAGCGGAAACTACGAGCAGTACTTC.

The genes are TRBV15 and TRBJ1-5, with a weak D call TRBD1 (6 bases). The CDR3 consists of 14 residues. The germline V gene has CDR1 LNHNV and CDR2 YYDKDF (reference sequence). V lost 5 bases to trimming and J lost 5 bases, with 13 bases between them. The CDR3 sequence: CATSRGGDHQPQHF. Here the CDR3 DNA reads TGTGCCACCAGCCGAGGGGGGGACCATCAGCCCCAGCATTTT.

This chain joins TRBV4-3 and TRBJ2-3; D is unclear. V dropped 0 bases and J dropped 2 bases, with 9 bases sitting between them. The CDR3 has 15 residues. CDR1 is LGHNA and CDR2 is YSLEER in the germline V gene. The CDR3 region has the DNA TGCGCCAGCAGCCAAGACGAGAGAATCACAGATACGCAGTATTTT. It yields the protein CASSQDERITDTQYF.

The V call is TRBV19, the J call TRBJ2-2, with TRBD2 matching 9 bases. This CDR3 region has 16 residues. The V segment lost 8 bases and the J segment 1 base; nucleotides outside the gene matches: 8. Germline-derived CDR1 and CDR2 are LNHDA and SQIVND (reference sequence). This CDR3 reads CASSTLAGKNTGELFF. For the CDR3, the DNA is TGTGCCAGTTCTACTCTAGCGGGGAAGAACACCGGGGAGCTGTTTTTT. The whole variable domain, remainder taken from reference TRBV19 and TRBJ2-2, is DGGITQSPKYLFRKEGQNVTLSCEQNLNHDAMYWYRQDPGQGLRLIYYSQIVNDFQKGDIAEGYSVSREKKESFPLTVTSAQKNPTAFYLCASSTLAGKNTGELFFGEGSRLTVL.

The chain links TRBV5-1 to TRBJ2-3, with TRBD2 identical over 9 bases. After removal of 2 bases from V and 6 bases from J, the junction contained 4 bases not matched to a gene. CDR1 is SGHRS, CDR2 YFSETQ, per germline. There are 14 residues in the CDR3. DNA for the CDR3: TGCGCCAGCAGCTTATTAGCGGGAGTGGATACGCAGTATTTT. It is translated as CASSLLAGVDTQYF. The complete variable domain, with remaining parts taken from reference TRBV5-1 and TRBJ2-3, reads KAGVTQTPRYLIKTRGQQVTLSCSPISGHRSVSWYQQTPGQGLQFLFEYFSETQRNKGNFPGRFSGRQFSNSRSEMNVSTLELGDSALYLCASSLLAGVDTQYFGPGTRLTVL.